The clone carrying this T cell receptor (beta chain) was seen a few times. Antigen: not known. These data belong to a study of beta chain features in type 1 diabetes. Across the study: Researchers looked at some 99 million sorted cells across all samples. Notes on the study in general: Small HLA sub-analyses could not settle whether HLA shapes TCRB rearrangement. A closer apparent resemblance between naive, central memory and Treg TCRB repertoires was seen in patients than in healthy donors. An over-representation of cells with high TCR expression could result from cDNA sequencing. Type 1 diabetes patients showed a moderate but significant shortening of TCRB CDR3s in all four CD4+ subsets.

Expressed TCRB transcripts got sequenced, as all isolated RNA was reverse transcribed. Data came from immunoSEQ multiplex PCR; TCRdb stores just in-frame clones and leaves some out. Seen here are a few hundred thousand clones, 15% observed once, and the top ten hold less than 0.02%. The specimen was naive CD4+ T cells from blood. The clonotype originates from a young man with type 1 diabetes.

In nucleotides, the CDR3 is TGTGCCAGCAGTTTATCATCCAGGGGCCACGGCTACACCTTC. Its translation: CASSLSSRGHGYTF. This rearrangement joins TRBV28 to TRBJ1-2; D may be TRBD1 (6 bases). CDR1 is MDHEN, CDR2 SYDVKM, per germline. This CDR3 region has 14 residues. The V and J ends lost 1 base and 8 bases respectively, with 14 bases between them.